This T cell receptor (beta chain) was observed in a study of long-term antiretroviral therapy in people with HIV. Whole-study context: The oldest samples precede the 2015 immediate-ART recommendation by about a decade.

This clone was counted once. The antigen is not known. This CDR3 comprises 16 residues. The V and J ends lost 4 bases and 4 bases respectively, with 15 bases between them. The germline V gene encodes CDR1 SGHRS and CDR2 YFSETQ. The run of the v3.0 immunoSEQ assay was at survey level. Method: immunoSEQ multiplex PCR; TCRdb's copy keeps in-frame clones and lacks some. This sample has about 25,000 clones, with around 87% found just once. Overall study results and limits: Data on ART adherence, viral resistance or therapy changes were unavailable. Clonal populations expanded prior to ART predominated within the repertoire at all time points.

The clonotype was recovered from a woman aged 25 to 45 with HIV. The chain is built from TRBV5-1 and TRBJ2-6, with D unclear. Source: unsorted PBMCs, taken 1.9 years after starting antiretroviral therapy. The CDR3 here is CASSPQAQTGANVLTF. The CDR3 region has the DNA TGCGCCAGCAGCCCCCAGGCACAGACGGGGGCCAACGTCCTGACTTTC. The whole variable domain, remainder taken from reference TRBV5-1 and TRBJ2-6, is KAGVTQTPRYLIKTRGQQVTLSCSPISGHRSVSWYQQTPGQGLQFLFEYFSETQRNKGNFPGRFSGRQFSNSRSEMNVSTLELGDSALYLCASSPQAQTGANVLTFGAGSRLTVL.